The clone carrying this T cell receptor beta chain was seen once. The antigen remains undetermined. V gave up 0 bases and J gave up 7 bases, with 16 bases separating them. The CDR3 has 15 residues. In germline, CDR1 is SGDLS, CDR2 YYNGEE. The sample is drawn from a study of Ad26.COV2.S vaccination and SARS-CoV-2 variants. General study results and limits: Among vaccine recipients, spike-specific TCR breadth exceeded that of placebo recipients.

Only in-frame clones appear in the TCRdb table, and some are missing; sequencing was by immunoSEQ multiplex PCR. The sample shows around 400,000 clones, about 80% of them seen only once. Specified treatment: about 20 received Ad26.COV2.S at low or high dose, single or two shots; about five received placebo; per-sample allocation not given. Vaccine and placebo recipients were sampled on day 63 after the first injection. An adult donor aged 18-55 years was enrolled in Boston. Built on an Ad26 vector, the vaccine expressed Wuhan-strain SARS-CoV-2 spike. This chain uses TRBV9 with TRBJ1-2, with D possibly being TRBD1 (5 bases). The sample in question was peripheral blood, obtained in a trial of Ad26.COV2.S vaccine versus placebo. The sequence was collected from a person between 18 and 60 years old who received the Ad26.COV2.S COVID-19 vaccine or a placebo. The CDR3 sequence: CASSVGSPGKGGYTF. CDR3 nucleotide sequence: TGTGCCAGCAGCGTAGGGTCCCCAGGGAAGGGTGGCTACACCTTC.